The subject of this entry is one T cell receptor (beta chain). The antigen remains undetermined. TCRdb used MiXCR to reprocess the reads, holding one entry per CDR3 protein. The sample has roughly 250,000 distinct CDR3 sequences, 9% to 15% seen once. The CDR3 contains 16 residues. V lost 5 bases to trimming and J lost 0 bases; unmatched junction nucleotides: 10. Per germline, CDR1 LNHNV and CDR2 YYDKDF (reference sequence). These data originate in a study of T cell repertoires in cytomegalovirus infection. Background on the study: A matching HLA type, together with CMV infection, was signaled by public TCR beta signatures.

Study-wide results and caveats: CMV-specific TCR beta clonotypes restricted by HLA-C dominated the ex vivo response. Frequencies of public TCR beta families were cumulated, and this identified carriers of CMV plus the relevant HLA.

The chain couples TRBV15 to TRBJ2-7; 7 bases align to TRBD2. Specimen: PBMCs. The clonotype was recovered from a human donor in good health (CMV status not recorded). Some clones in this sample may be carry-over from other donors' samples. The CDR3 spells CATSRRAGSVSYEQYF. DNA of the CDR3: TGTGCCACCAGCCGCCGAGCGGGAAGCGTCTCCTACGAGCAGTACTTC.